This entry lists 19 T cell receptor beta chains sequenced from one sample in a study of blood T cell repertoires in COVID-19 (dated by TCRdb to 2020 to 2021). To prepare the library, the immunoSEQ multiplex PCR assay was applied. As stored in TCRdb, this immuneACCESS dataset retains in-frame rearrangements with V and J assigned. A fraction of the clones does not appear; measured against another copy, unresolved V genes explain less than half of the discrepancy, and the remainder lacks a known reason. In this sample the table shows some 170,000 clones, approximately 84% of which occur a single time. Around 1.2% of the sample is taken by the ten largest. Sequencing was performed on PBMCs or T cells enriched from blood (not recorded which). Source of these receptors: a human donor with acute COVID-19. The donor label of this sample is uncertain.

The CDR3 nucleotides are TGTGCCAGCAGCTTAAAGGGACAGGGTAACAGTATCCATGGCTACACCTTC. It specifies CASSLKGQGNSIHGYTF. This chain links TRBV7-9 with TRBJ1-2; TRBD1 agrees at 9 bases. The trim removed 2 bases at V and 6 bases at J, leaving 13 bases unmatched. Germline V CDR1 and CDR2: SEHNR, FQNEAQ (reference sequence). The CDR3 loop spans 17 amino acids.

As DNA, the CDR3 is TGCGCCAGCAGTCGTACCGGGGTGCGGTTTTCGGCGGACGATGAGCAGTTCTTC. It specifies CASSRTGVRFSADDEQFF. The V gene is TRBV23-1, the J gene TRBJ2-1; a possible D gene is TRBD2 (5 bases). TRBV23-1 is filed as an ORF, its function uncertain. With 4 bases removed from V and 8 bases from J, the gap between germline ends came to 27 bases. This CDR3 is built from 18 residues.

Written as DNA, the CDR3 is TGTGCCAGCAGTCGACAGGGTACCCAAGAGACCCAGTACTTC. Translating gives CASSRQGTQETQYF. The chain employs TRBV6-2 or TRBV6-3 and TRBJ2-5; TRBD1 agrees at 7 bases. The ends lost 5 bases at V and 1 base at J; junction bases unmatched: 4. The CDR3 has 14 residues. Germline V lookup: CDR1 MNHEY, CDR2 SVGEGT.

The CDR3 is CASSLEGRQGADTQYF. The CDR3 bases are TGTGCCAGCAGTTTAGAGGGAAGACAGGGGGCAGATACGCAGTATTTT. The chain carries TRBV27 and TRBJ2-3; 9 bases are a match to TRBD1. The V and J ends lost 2 bases and 4 bases, in that order; junction bases with no gene match: 7. Germline V gives CDR1 MNHEY, CDR2 SMNVEV (reference sequence). CDR3 length: 16 residues.

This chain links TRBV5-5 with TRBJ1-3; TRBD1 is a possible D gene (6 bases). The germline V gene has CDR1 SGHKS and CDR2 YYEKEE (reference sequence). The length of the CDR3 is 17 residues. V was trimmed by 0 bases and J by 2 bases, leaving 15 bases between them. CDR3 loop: CASSLVPWQGTGNTIYF. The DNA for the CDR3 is TGTGCCAGCAGCTTGGTGCCGTGGCAGGGGACTGGAAACACCATATATTTT.

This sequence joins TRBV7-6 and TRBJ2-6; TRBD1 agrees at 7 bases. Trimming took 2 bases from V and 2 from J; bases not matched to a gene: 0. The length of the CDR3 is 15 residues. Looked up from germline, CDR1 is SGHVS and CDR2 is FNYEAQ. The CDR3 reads CASSLRGPGANVLTF. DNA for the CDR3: TGTGCCAGCAGCTTAAGGGGGCCTGGGGCCAACGTCCTGACTTTC.

The CDR3 loop reads CASSWTGANPYEQYF. CDR3 nucleotide sequence: TGTGCCAGCAGCTGGACAGGGGCAAATCCTTACGAGCAGTACTTC. The chain couples TRBV5-8 to TRBJ2-7; TRBD1 matches 9 bases. Trimming removed 3 bases from V and 4 bases from J; junction bases left unmatched: 8. CDR3 length: 15 residues. Looked up from germline, CDR1 is SGHTS and CDR2 is YDEGEE.

In nucleotides, the CDR3 is TGCGCCAGCAGTGACGAGGGGGCTAACTATGGCTACACCTTC. It is translated as CASSDEGANYGYTF. V gene TRBV10-2 combines with J gene TRBJ1-2; D is perhaps TRBD1 (6 bases). V gave up 3 bases and J gave up 0 bases, with 8 bases separating them. The CDR3 is 14 residues long. CDR1 and CDR2 (germline): WSHSY, SAAADI.

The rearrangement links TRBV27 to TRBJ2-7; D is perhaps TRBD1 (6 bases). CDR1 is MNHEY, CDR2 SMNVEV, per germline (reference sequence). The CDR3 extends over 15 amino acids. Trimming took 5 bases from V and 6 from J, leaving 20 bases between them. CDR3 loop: CASSRNTGSPGEQYF. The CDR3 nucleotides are TGTGCCAGCAGTCGCAACACAGGGTCCCCGGGCGAGCAGTACTTC.

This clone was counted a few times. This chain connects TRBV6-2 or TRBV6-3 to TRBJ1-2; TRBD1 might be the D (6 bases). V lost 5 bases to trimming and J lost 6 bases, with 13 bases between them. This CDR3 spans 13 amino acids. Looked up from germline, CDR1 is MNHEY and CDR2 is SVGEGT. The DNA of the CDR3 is TGTGCCAGCAGTGTCCGGGACAACCATGGCTACACCTTC. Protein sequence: CASSVRDNHGYTF.

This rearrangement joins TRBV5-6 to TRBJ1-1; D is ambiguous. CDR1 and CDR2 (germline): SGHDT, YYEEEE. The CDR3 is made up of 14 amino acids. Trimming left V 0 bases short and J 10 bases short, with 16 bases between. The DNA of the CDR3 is TGTGCCAGCAGCTTGGATAACAGCCCCATTAGAGCTTTCTTT. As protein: CASSLDNSPIRAFF. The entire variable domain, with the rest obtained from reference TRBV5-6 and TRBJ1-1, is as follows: DAGVTQSPTHLIKTRGQQVTLRCSPKSGHDTVSWYQQALGQGPQFIFQYYEEEERQRGNFPDRFSGHQFPNYSSELNVNALLLGDSALYLCASSLDNSPIRAFFGQGTRLTVV.

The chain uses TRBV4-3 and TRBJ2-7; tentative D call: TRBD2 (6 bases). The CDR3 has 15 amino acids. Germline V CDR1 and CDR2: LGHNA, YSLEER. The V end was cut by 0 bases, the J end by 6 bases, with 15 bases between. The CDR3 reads CASSQEAGLAVEQYF. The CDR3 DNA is TGCGCCAGCAGCCAAGAGGCGGGGCTGGCAGTCGAGCAGTACTTC.

This chain's CDR3 is CATSDGTVGGYTF. The CDR3 DNA reads as TGTGCCACCAGTGATGGGACAGTAGGCGGCTACACCTTC. This rearrangement joins TRBV24-1 to TRBJ1-2; 7 bases fit TRBD1. This CDR3 is built from 13 residues. Germline assignment: CDR1 KGHDR and CDR2 SFDVKD. J was trimmed by 8 bases and V by 3 bases; bases with no gene match: 5.

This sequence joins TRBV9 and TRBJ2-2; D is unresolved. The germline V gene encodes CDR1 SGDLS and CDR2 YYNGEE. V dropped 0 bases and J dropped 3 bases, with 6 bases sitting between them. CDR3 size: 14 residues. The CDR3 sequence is CASSVARDTGELFF. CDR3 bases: TGTGCCAGCAGCGTAGCCCGGGACACCGGGGAGCTGTTTTTT. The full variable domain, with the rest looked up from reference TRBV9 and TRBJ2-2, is DSGVTQTPKHLITATGQRVTLRCSPRSGDLSVYWYQQSLDQGLQFLIQYYNGEERAKGNILERFSAQQFPDLHSELNLSSLELGDSALYFCASSVARDTGELFFGEGSRLTVL.

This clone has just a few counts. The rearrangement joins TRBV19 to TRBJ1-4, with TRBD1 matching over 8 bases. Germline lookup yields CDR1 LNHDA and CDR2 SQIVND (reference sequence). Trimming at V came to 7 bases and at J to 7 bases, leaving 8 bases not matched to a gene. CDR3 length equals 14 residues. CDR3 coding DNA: TGTGCCAGTAAAGCAGGGGGCCGTCCTGAAAAACTGTTTTTT. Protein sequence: CASKAGGRPEKLFF. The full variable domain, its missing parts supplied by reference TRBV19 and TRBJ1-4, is DGGITQSPKYLFRKEGQNVTLSCEQNLNHDAMYWYRQDPGQGLRLIYYSQIVNDFQKGDIAEGYSVSREKKESFPLTVTSAQKNPTAFYLCASKAGGRPEKLFFGSGTQLSVL.

This CDR3 reads CASSEAGGQYQPQHF. CDR3 DNA: TGTGCCAGCAGTGAAGCGGGGGGACAGTATCAGCCCCAGCATTTT. The chain combines TRBV6-1 with TRBJ1-5; 7 bases are shared with TRBD1. The CDR3 spans 15 residues. Germline-derived CDR1 and CDR2 are MNHNS and SASEGT. V lost 0 bases, J lost 5 bases, and 4 bases stayed unmatched.

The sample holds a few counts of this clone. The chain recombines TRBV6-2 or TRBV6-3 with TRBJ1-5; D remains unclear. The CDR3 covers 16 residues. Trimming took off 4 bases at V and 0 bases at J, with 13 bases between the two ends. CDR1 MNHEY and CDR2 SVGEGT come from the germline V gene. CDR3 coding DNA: TGTGCCAGCAGTTCCCCTTCTGTTCTTAGCAATCAGCCCCAGCATTTT. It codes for CASSSPSVLSNQPQHF.

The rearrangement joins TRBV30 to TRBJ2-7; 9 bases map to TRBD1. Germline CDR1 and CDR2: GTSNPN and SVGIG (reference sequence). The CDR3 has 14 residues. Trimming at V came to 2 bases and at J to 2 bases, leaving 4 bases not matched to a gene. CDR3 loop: CAWSLRQGAYEQYF. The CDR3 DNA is TGTGCCTGGAGTCTAAGACAGGGGGCCTACGAGCAGTACTTC.

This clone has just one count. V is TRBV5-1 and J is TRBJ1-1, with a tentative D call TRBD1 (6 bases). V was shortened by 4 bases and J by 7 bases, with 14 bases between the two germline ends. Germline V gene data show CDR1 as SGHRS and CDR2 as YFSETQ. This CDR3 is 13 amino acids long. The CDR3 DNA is TGCGCCAGCAGCGTCTCTGGACAGCTTGAAGCTTTCTTT. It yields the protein CASSVSGQLEAFF. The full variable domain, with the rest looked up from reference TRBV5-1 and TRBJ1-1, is KAGVTQTPRYLIKTRGQQVTLSCSPISGHRSVSWYQQTPGQGLQFLFEYFSETQRNKGNFPGRFSGRQFSNSRSEMNVSTLELGDSALYLCASSVSGQLEAFFGQGTRLTVV.